These 8 T cell receptor beta chains were sequenced from one sample in a study of breast tumors, draining lymph nodes, adjacent tissues. Axillary draining lymph nodes of breast cancer patients supplied the node samples. TCRdb ran MiXCR on the multiplex PCR reads and lists one entry per CDR3 protein. The sample yields about 130,000 distinct CDR3 sequences, 20% to 25% seen once. Sequencing used axillary lymph node tissue. These receptors were obtained from a female donor with breast cancer. Some clones in this sample may be carry-over from other donors' samples.

This clonotype came up many times. V gene TRBV7-9 combines with J gene TRBJ1-4; TRBD1 might be the D (6 bases). V lost 5 bases to trimming and J lost 6 bases, with 19 bases between them. This CDR3 is 16 amino acids long. Germline values: CDR1 SEHNR, CDR2 FQNEAQ (reference sequence). CDR3 sequence reads: CASSIQVDRLYEKLFF. The CDR3 DNA reads as TGTGCCAGCAGCATCCAAGTGGACAGACTTTATGAAAAACTGTTTTTT.

This clonotype has ten or more counts. The genes are TRBV9 and TRBJ2-3, with TRBD2 matching 14 bases. V lost 0 bases, J lost 3 bases, and 0 bases stayed unmatched. CDR3 length: 16 residues. Per the germline V gene, CDR1 is SGDLS and CDR2 is YYNGEE. As DNA, the CDR3 is TGTGCCAGCAGCGTAGGACTAGCGGGAGGGACAGATACGCAGTATTTT. Amino acid sequence: CASSVGLAGGTDTQYF. The full variable domain, in which reference TRBV9 and TRBJ2-3 provide the parts outside the CDR3, is DSGVTQTPKHLITATGQRVTLRCSPRSGDLSVYWYQQSLDQGLQFLIQYYNGEERAKGNILERFSAQQFPDLHSELNLSSLELGDSALYFCASSVGLAGGTDTQYFGPGTRLTVL.

This chain connects TRBV19 to TRBJ2-2, with 7 bases aligning to TRBD2. The CDR3 consists of 14 residues. Per germline, CDR1 LNHDA and CDR2 SQIVND (reference sequence). V trimming: 6 bases; J trimming: 5 bases; junction bases outside the gene matches: 6. The CDR3 nucleotides are TGTGCCAGTAGCCTAACTAGCGAAACCGGGGAGCTGTTTTTT. Translated, it gives CASSLTSETGELFF.

In its sample, this clonotype was seen many times. The J gene is TRBJ2-3, the V gene TRBV29-1, with 9 bases matching TRBD2. This CDR3 contains 14 residues. The ends lost 7 bases at V and 4 bases at J; junction bases unmatched: 9. CDR1 and CDR2 from the germline V gene are SQVTM and ANQGSEA. This CDR3 reads CSAHSGRNSDTQYF. The CDR3 DNA is TGCAGCGCGCATAGCGGGAGAAACTCAGATACGCAGTATTTT.

This clonotype was seen more than once but under ten times. This clone may be a read error of a much larger clone one base away. The J gene is TRBJ1-2, the V gene TRBV5-8, with a possible D match to TRBD1 (5 bases). This CDR3 comprises 14 residues. From germline, CDR1 is SGHTS and CDR2 YDEGEE. V lost 5 bases, J lost 4 bases, and 15 bases lay in between. The CDR3, as DNA: TGTGCCAGCAGTCCAAACCTAGGGGTCTATGGCTACACCTTC. Its translation is CASSPNLGVYGYTF. The entire variable domain, with the rest obtained from reference TRBV5-8 and TRBJ1-2, is as follows: EAGVTQSPTHLIKTRGQQATLRCSPISGHTSVYWYQQALGLGLQFLLWYDEGEERNRGNFPPRFSGRQFPNYSSELNVNALELEDSALYLCASSPNLGVYGYTFGSGTRLTVV.

In this sample, this clonotype turned up a few times. The chain employs TRBV28 and TRBJ2-7; TRBD1 matches 8 bases. The germline CDR1 and CDR2 sequences are MDHEN and SYDVKM. This CDR3 has 13 amino acids. The trim removed 7 bases at V and 3 bases at J, leaving 5 bases unmatched. CDR3 DNA sequence: TGTGCCAGCAACACAGGGGGTCTCTACGAGCAGTACTTC. Its translation: CASNTGGLYEQYF.

This clonotype was counted many times. This rearrangement joins TRBV12-3 or TRBV12-4 to TRBJ2-7, with TRBD1 identical over 8 bases. The CDR3 has 13 amino acids. The V gene end was trimmed by 6 bases and the J gene end by 2 bases; junction bases not matched to a gene: 3. The DNA for the CDR3 is TGTGCCAGCAGCAGGACAGGGCCCTACGAGCAGTACTTC. Amino acids: CASSRTGPYEQYF.

The chain uses TRBV10-2 and TRBJ1-1, with 8 bases aligning to TRBD1. Germline CDR1 is WSHSY and CDR2 is SAAADI. Trimming took 8 bases from V and 4 from J; bases not matched to a gene: 6. The CDR3 loop spans 13 amino acids. CDR3 DNA sequence: TGCGCCAGCTGGGCAGGGGGCTTCACTGAAGCTTTCTTT. Its translation: CASWAGGFTEAFF.